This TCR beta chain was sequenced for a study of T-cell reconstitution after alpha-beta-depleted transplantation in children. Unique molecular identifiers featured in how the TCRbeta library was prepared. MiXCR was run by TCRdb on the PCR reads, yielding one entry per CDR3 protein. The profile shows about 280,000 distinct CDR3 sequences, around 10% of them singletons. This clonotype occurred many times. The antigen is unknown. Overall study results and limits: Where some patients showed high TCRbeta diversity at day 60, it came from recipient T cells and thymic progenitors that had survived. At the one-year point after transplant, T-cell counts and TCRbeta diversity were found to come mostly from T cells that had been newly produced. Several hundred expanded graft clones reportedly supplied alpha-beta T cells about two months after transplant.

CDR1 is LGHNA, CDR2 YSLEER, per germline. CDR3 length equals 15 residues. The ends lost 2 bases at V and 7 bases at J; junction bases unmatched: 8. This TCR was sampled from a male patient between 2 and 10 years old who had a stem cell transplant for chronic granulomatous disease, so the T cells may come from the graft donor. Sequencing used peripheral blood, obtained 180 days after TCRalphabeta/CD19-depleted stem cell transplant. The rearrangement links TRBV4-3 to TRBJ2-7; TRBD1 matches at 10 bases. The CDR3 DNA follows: TGCGCCAGCAGCCAAACCGGGACAGGGGTCTTGGAGCAGTACTTC. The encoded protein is CASSQTGTGVLEQYF.